These T cell receptor beta chains were read from a single sample in a study of blood T cell repertoires in COVID-19. The repertoire was sequenced with immunoSEQ multiplex PCR; TCRdb's copy has only in-frame clones and lacks some. Among 95,000 or so clones, 79% were seen once, and the ten largest hold around 18%. The sequencing input was peripheral blood. The receptor set was obtained from a woman aged 80 or over with active or convalescent COVID-19. Both conserved end residues are part of each CDR3. Each record gives: clone size, J gene, V gene, D gene, CDR3 DNA, CDR3 protein. D genes are given only for firm matches. Clone size is shown for a subset of rows, as once, few, many or a class of expanded clone.

size: .; J: TRBJ1-2; V: TRBV28; D: .; DNA: TGTGCCAGCAGTTTGGTCCAGTCAGGTTACGGCTACACCTTC; CDR3: CASSLVQSGYGYTF
size: .; J: TRBJ2-3; V: TRBV5-1; D: TRBD2; DNA: TGCGCCAGCTTCAGCGGGGGTAGCACAGATACGCAGTATTTT; CDR3: CASFSGGSTDTQYF
size: .; J: TRBJ2-1; V: TRBV9; D: TRBD1; DNA: TGTGCCAGCAGCCGGACTTCGACAGGGTTCGCCCCCCAGTTCTTC; CDR3: CASSRTSTGFAPQFF
size: .; J: TRBJ2-1; V: TRBV7-6; D: .; DNA: TGTGCCAGCAGCTTAGCGGGAGGAGGGGACAATGAGCAGTTCTTC; CDR3: CASSLAGGGDNEQFF
size: .; J: TRBJ2-1; V: TRBV9; D: TRBD2; DNA: TGTGCCAGCAGCGTAGGACTAGCGGGACTCAATGAGCAGTTCTTC; CDR3: CASSVGLAGLNEQFF
size: .; J: TRBJ2-1; V: TRBV27; D: TRBD2; DNA: TGTGCCAGCAGTTCAACCGGGACTAGCTCCTACAATGAGCAGTTCTTC; CDR3: CASSSTGTSSYNEQFF
size: .; J: TRBJ1-6; V: TRBV5-4; D: .; DNA: TGTGCCAGCAGAACGCGGACCTATAATTCACCCCTCCACTTT; CDR3: CASRTRTYNSPLHF
size: .; J: TRBJ1-6; V: TRBV4-3; D: TRBD1; DNA: TGCGCCAGCAGCCTTAGGGACAGCAATTCACCCCTCCACTTT; CDR3: CASSLRDSNSPLHF
size: .; J: TRBJ2-1; V: TRBV5-1; D: .; DNA: TGTGCCAGCAGCCTCGGTGCGGTCTCCTACAATGAGCAGTTCTTC; CDR3: CASSLGAVSYNEQFF
size: .; J: TRBJ1-3; V: TRBV6-1; D: TRBD1; DNA: TGTGCCAGCAGTGCGGGACAGTTGAGCTCTGGAAACACCATATATTTT; CDR3: CASSAGQLSSGNTIYF
size: .; J: TRBJ1-6; V: TRBV12-3/TRBV12-4; D: .; DNA: TGTGCCAGCAGTTTGGGGCCCGTGGCCCTCCACTTT; CDR3: CASSLGPVALHF
size: .; J: TRBJ2-1; V: TRBV7-2; D: .; DNA: TGTGCCAGCAGCTTATCCCATTACAATGAGCAGTTCTTC; CDR3: CASSLSHYNEQFF
size: .; J: TRBJ1-4; V: TRBV27; D: .; DNA: TGTGCCAGCAGTTTTAAAGGGGGGGTTAATGAAAAACTGTTTTTT; CDR3: CASSFKGGVNEKLFF
size: .; J: TRBJ1-1; V: TRBV28; D: .; DNA: TGTGCCAGCAGTTTATTCTCCCGGGGGGCGAACACTGAAGCTTTCTTT; CDR3: CASSLFSRGANTEAFF
size: .; J: TRBJ1-1; V: TRBV11-2; D: .; DNA: TGTGCCAGCACCCTGGGGCGGTATACTGAAGCTTTCTTT; CDR3: CASTLGRYTEAFF
size: .; J: TRBJ1-2; V: TRBV7-2; D: .; DNA: TGTGCCAGCAGCGCCAACTTAGGACAGTACTATGGCTACACCTTC; CDR3: CASSANLGQYYGYTF
size: few; J: TRBJ2-1; V: TRBV13; D: .; DNA: TGTGCCAGCAGGAGCGGCTATGAGCAGTTCTTC; CDR3: CASRSGYEQFF
size: .; J: TRBJ2-7; V: TRBV9; D: TRBD2; DNA: TGTGCCAGCAGCCCGGGACTAGCGAGAACCTACCCTTCCGAGCAGTACTTC; CDR3: CASSPGLARTYPSEQYF
size: .; J: TRBJ1-5; V: TRBV5-1; D: .; DNA: TGCGCCAGCAGCTTGGCGGGGGGTTTCAATCAGCCCCAGCATTTT; CDR3: CASSLAGGFNQPQHF
size: .; J: TRBJ1-2; V: TRBV10-3; D: .; DNA: TGTGCCATCAAGGGGGGGCTTAAGGGAAACGGTGGCTACACCTTC; CDR3: CAIKGGLKGNGGYTF
size: .; J: TRBJ1-1; V: TRBV12-3/TRBV12-4; D: .; DNA: TGTGCCAGCAGTTTTCAGGGGAGCACTGAAGCTTTCTTT; CDR3: CASSFQGSTEAFF
size: .; J: TRBJ2-1; V: TRBV7-6; D: TRBD2; DNA: TGTGCCAGCAGCGAACTAGCGGGAGGGCGTAATGAGCAGTTCTTC; CDR3: CASSELAGGRNEQFF
size: .; J: TRBJ2-7; V: TRBV3-1/TRBV3-2; D: .; DNA: TGTGCCAGCAGCCAAGGAAGAGGGTCCTACGAGCAGTACTTC; CDR3: CASSQGRGSYEQYF
size: once; J: TRBJ2-3; V: TRBV7-3; D: TRBD2; DNA: TGTGCCAGCAGCTTAGCTAGCGGGAGGTTTAATACGCAGTATTTT; CDR3: CASSLASGRFNTQYF
size: once; J: TRBJ1-1; V: TRBV19; D: TRBD1; DNA: TGTGCCAGCAGCCTCGGACAGGGTGGACGCGGGAACACTGAAGCTTTCTTT; CDR3: CASSLGQGGRGNTEAFF
size: few; J: TRBJ1-1; V: TRBV7-9; D: .; DNA: TGTGCCAGCAGCTTCACAGGGTTAGAAGCTTTCTTT; CDR3: CASSFTGLEAFF
size: .; J: TRBJ1-2; V: TRBV4-3; D: .; DNA: TGCGCCAGCAGTCTGTGGGTCAAGGGGCGTGTTAGTGGCTACACCTTC; CDR3: CASSLWVKGRVSGYTF
size: .; J: TRBJ1-4; V: TRBV27; D: .; DNA: TGTGCCAGCAGTCCAGGCCCAAGGAGGGGTGAAAAACTGTTTTTT; CDR3: CASSPGPRRGEKLFF
size: .; J: TRBJ2-3; V: TRBV5-1; D: TRBD1; DNA: TGCGCCAGCAGCTTACAGGGGTTAACAGATACGCAGTATTTT; CDR3: CASSLQGLTDTQYF
size: .; J: TRBJ2-1; V: TRBV21-1; D: .; DNA: TGTGCCAGCAGCGGCCGGACAGGGTACAATGAGCAGTTCTTC; CDR3: CASSGRTGYNEQFF
size: few; J: TRBJ1-1; V: TRBV28; D: .; DNA: TGTGCCAGCAGTTTAATCCCCCGGGCGGGCACTGAAGCTTTCTTT; CDR3: CASSLIPRAGTEAFF
size: .; J: TRBJ1-4; V: TRBV2; D: TRBD1; DNA: TGTGCCAGCAGGGTGACAGGGGTATCCCTTAATGAAAAACTGTTTTTT; CDR3: CASRVTGVSLNEKLFF
size: .; J: TRBJ2-1; V: TRBV5-1; D: TRBD2; DNA: TGTGCCAGCAGCTTGGTAAGTGGGAGGGCCTTCCATGAGCAGTTCTTC; CDR3: CASSLVSGRAFHEQFF
size: few; J: TRBJ2-1; V: TRBV7-9; D: .; DNA: TGTGCCAGCAGCTTACTGCTAGCGTTCAATGAGCAGTTCTTC; CDR3: CASSLLLAFNEQFF
size: .; J: TRBJ2-3; V: TRBV20-1; D: TRBD2; DNA: TGCAGTGCTAGTTCTGGCGGGAGCAGGAATACGCAGTATTTT; CDR3: CSASSGGSRNTQYF
size: once; J: TRBJ1-1; V: TRBV9; D: .; DNA: TGTGCCAGCAGCCCGCCGGGAGGGTATGACACTGAAGCTTTCTTT; CDR3: CASSPPGGYDTEAFF